This T cell receptor beta chain was documented in a study of blood T cell repertoires in COVID-19. Study information: Nucleic acid was either cDNA or gDNA, and it came from T cells, B-cell-depleted T cells, or PBMCs.

V was clipped by 2 bases and J by 0 bases; unmatched bases: 13. The germline gives CDR1 MNHEY, CDR2 SVGEGT. This CDR3 spans 20 amino acids. All enrollees were about 18 to 100 years old and from roughly 22 US areas. Cohort assignment relied on participant-reported clinical history. Recovery among Cohort 3 donors was established by two negative PCRs, clearance, or symptom resolution. Profiling relied on immunoSEQ multiplex PCR, and the TCRdb table lists in-frame clones only, not all of them. The sample lists some 200,000 clones, roughly 90% occurring once. V gene TRBV6-2 or TRBV6-3 combines with J gene TRBJ2-5; 12 bases are shared with TRBD2. This receptor was obtained from a woman in her 30s who had recovered from COVID-19. The sequencing sample was made of PBMCs or T cells enriched from blood (not recorded which). The CDR3 nucleotides read TGTGCCAGCAGTTACACACCACTAGCGGGGGGCTATACGTACCAAGAGACCCAGTACTTC. Protein sequence: CASSYTPLAGGYTYQETQYF.